The subject of this entry is one TCR beta chain. Its antigen is unknown. V gave up 10 bases and J gave up 7 bases; unmatched junction bases: 18. There are 16 residues in the CDR3. CDR1 MNHEY and CDR2 SMNVEV come from the germline V gene (reference sequence). This sample was taken from a study of a mutant IDH1 vaccine in newly diagnosed glioma. In the study overall: Administration of eight vaccinations to patients took place in weeks 1, 3, 5, 7, 11, 15, 19, 23. General study points: Apparently, pseudoprogression bore no relation to changes among the top peripheral T cell clonotypes.

Sequencing was performed with immunoSEQ multiplex PCR; in TCRdb, only in-frame clones are kept and a portion is missing. Of tens of thousands of clones listed, roughly three quarters were seen once; the top ten hold approximately 11%. Specified time point: week 11, during vaccination. One vaccine dose held 300 ug of mutant IDH1 20-mer peptide and came with topical imiquimod. The starting material was peripheral blood mononuclear cells (PBMCs), obtained from a glioma patient whose treatment included an IDH1 peptide vaccine. The receptor's source is a man aged 18 to 30 with glioma. Some clones in this sample may be carry-over from other donors' samples. This chain uses TRBV27 with TRBJ1-5, with TRBD1 identical over 8 bases. DNA for the CDR3: TGTGCCATCCTCCCGGAGGGCAGGGGGCTCTCGCAGCCCCAGCATTTT. This gives the protein CAILPEGRGLSQPQHF.